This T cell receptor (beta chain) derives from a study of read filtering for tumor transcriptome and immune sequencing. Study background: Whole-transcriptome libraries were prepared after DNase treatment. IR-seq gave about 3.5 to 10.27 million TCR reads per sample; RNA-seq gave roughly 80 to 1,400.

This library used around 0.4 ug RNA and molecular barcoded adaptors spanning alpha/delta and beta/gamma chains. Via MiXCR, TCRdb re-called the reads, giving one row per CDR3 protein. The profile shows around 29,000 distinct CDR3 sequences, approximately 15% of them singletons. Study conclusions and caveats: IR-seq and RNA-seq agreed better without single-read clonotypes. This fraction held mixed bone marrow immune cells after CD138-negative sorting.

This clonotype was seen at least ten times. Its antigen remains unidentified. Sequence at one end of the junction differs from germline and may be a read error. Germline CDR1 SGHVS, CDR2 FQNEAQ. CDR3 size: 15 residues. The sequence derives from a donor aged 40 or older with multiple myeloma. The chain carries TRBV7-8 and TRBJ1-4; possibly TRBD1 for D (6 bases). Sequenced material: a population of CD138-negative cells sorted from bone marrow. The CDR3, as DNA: TGTGCCAGCAGCTTATCCGGGACAACGAATGAAAAACTGTTTTTT. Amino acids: CASSLSGTTNEKLFF.